These 17 T cell receptor beta chains share one sample of origin, sequenced in a study of PD-1 blockade in classical Hodgkin lymphoma. The repertoire was sequenced with immunoSEQ multiplex PCR; TCRdb's copy has only in-frame clones and lacks some. The sample contains 40,000 to 55,000 clones, around nine tenths of which appear only once. With no exception, relapse followed autologous stem cell transplantation in all patients, and brentuximab vedotin exposure varied. This specimen was peripheral blood mononuclear cells (PBMCs), taken at baseline. These receptors originate from a human donor with classical Hodgkin lymphoma.

V usage is TRBV6-5 and J usage is TRBJ1-2, with no clear D. Per the germline V gene, CDR1 is MNHEY and CDR2 is SVGAGI. The V and J ends lost 2 bases and 8 bases respectively, with 15 bases between them. The CDR3 sequence is 14 residues long. In DNA, the CDR3 is TGTGCCAGCAGTTACACCAATCGGGTGGGAGGCTACACCTTC. Protein: CASSYTNRVGGYTF.

This chain uses TRBV7-2 with TRBJ2-5; TRBD1 matches at 9 bases. The CDR3 contains 17 residues. V shed 5 bases and J 2 bases; nucleotides not matched to a gene: 12. CDR1 is SGHTA and CDR2 is FQGNSA in the germline V gene. For the CDR3, the DNA is TGTGCCAGCAGCCAATCTCCGGGACAGGGCTTTCAAGAGACCCAGTACTTC. Its translation: CASSQSPGQGFQETQYF.

V is TRBV11-2 and J is TRBJ2-2; possibly TRBD2 for D (5 bases). The length of the CDR3 is 14 residues. The germline CDR1 and CDR2 sequences are SGHAT and FQNNGV. The V end lost 2 bases, the J end lost 6 bases, and 10 bases lay between the germline ends. This CDR3 is CASSLKASPGELFF. DNA of the CDR3: TGTGCCAGCAGCTTAAAGGCTAGCCCCGGGGAGCTGTTTTTT.

This sequence joins TRBV29-1 and TRBJ2-3; D is unresolved. The ends were cut back, 3 bases at V and 9 bases at J, with 7 bases in the middle. Germline V CDR1 and CDR2: SQVTM, ANQGSEA. This CDR3 comprises 10 residues. The CDR3 is CSVDGPTQYF. For the CDR3, the DNA is TGCAGCGTTGACGGACCCACGCAGTATTTT.

The chain recombines TRBV7-3 with TRBJ2-7; D gene unclear. The V gene's germline CDR1 is SGHTA and CDR2 FQGTGA. Trimming took off 7 bases at V and 1 base at J, with 5 bases between the two ends. This CDR3 has 11 residues. The CDR3 sequence: CASTRSYEQYF. The DNA of the CDR3 is TGTGCCAGCACCCGATCCTACGAGCAGTACTTC.

The chain couples TRBV28 to TRBJ1-2, with D possibly being TRBD1 (5 bases). Germline V gene lookup returns CDR1 MDHEN and CDR2 SYDVKM. V was shortened by 3 bases and J by 5 bases, with 10 bases between the two germline ends. The CDR3 has 13 amino acids. Here the CDR3 reads CASSLGGLYGYTF. Written as DNA, the CDR3 is TGTGCCAGCAGTTTGGGGGGACTATATGGCTACACCTTC.

The V gene is TRBV10-3, the J gene TRBJ2-1, with D uncertain. The length of the CDR3 is 11 residues. Trimming took 8 bases from V and 6 from J, leaving 8 bases between them. CDR1 ENHRY and CDR2 SYGVKD come from the germline V gene. CDR3 coding DNA: TGTGCCATCCAAACAAGCAATGAGCAGTTCTTC. The encoded protein is CAIQTSNEQFF.

The rearrangement links TRBV19 to TRBJ1-1; TRBD1 agrees at 8 bases. The CDR3 runs 14 residues. V lost 4 bases to trimming and J lost 0 bases; unmatched junction nucleotides: 1. Germline CDR1 LNHDA, CDR2 SQIVND (reference sequence). The CDR3 DNA follows: TGTGCCAGTAGTAAGACAGGGGTGAACACTGAAGCTTTCTTT. Encoded protein: CASSKTGVNTEAFF.

This clone is termed medium-sized. The genes are TRBV4-2 and TRBJ2-3; 11 nucleotides line up with TRBD2. The CDR3 runs to 16 residues. Germline V gives CDR1 LGHNA, CDR2 YNFKEQ. V shed 0 bases, J shed 4 bases, and the junction held 3 bases outside the gene matches. CDR3 loop: CASSQEIAGGPDTQYF. As DNA, the CDR3 is TGTGCCAGCAGCCAAGAAATAGCGGGGGGGCCAGATACGCAGTATTTT.

CDR3 sequence: CASSADRGSTDTQYF. CDR3 sequence (DNA): TGTGCCAGCAGCGCGGACAGGGGTAGCACAGATACGCAGTATTTT. This sequence joins TRBV2 and TRBJ2-3, with 9 nucleotides matching TRBD1. The CDR3 has 15 residues. CDR1 SNHLY and CDR2 FYNNEI come from the germline V gene. The V segment lost 6 bases and the J segment 0 bases; nucleotides outside the gene matches: 4.

The chain links TRBV6-6 to TRBJ2-1; D ambiguous. CDR3 length equals 13 residues. From germline, CDR1 is MNHNY and CDR2 SVGAGI (reference sequence). Deletions cut 0 bases from V and 4 bases from J, with 4 bases between. In DNA form, the CDR3 reads TGTGCCAGCAGTTACTCGGGGTACAATGAGCAGTTCTTC. It translates to CASSYSGYNEQFF.

The rearrangement uses TRBV9 and TRBJ2-5; D uncertain. This CDR3 comprises 13 residues. Trimming removed 4 bases at V and 4 bases at J, with 11 bases between. The V gene's germline CDR1 is SGDLS and CDR2 YYNGEE. The CDR3 loop reads CASSQNLRETQYF. CDR3 sequence (DNA): TGTGCCAGCAGCCAGAACCTGAGAGAGACCCAGTACTTC.

The J gene is TRBJ1-2, the V gene TRBV7-9, with 7 bases identical to TRBD1. CDR3 length: 14 residues. CDR1 and CDR2 (germline): SEHNR, FQNEAQ (reference sequence). Trimming took 3 bases from V and 5 from J; bases not matched to a gene: 6. The CDR3: CASSFRQGGYGYTF. CDR3 sequence (DNA): TGTGCCAGCAGCTTCAGACAGGGTGGTTATGGCTACACCTTC.

The genes are TRBV28 and TRBJ2-1; 7 positions match TRBD2. V lost 7 bases to trimming and J lost 4 bases; unmatched junction nucleotides: 13. Germline assignment: CDR1 MDHEN and CDR2 SYDVKM. The CDR3 extends over 16 amino acids. CDR3: CASTPQTSATYNEQFF. The DNA of the CDR3 is TGTGCCAGCACACCCCAAACTAGCGCCACGTACAATGAGCAGTTCTTC.

The V and J genes are TRBV27 and TRBJ2-7, with D perhaps matching TRBD1 or TRBD2 (5 bases each). Germline CDR1 reads MNHEY; CDR2 reads SMNVEV (reference sequence). This CDR3 has 14 residues. The V and J ends lost 0 bases and 3 bases respectively, with 9 bases between them. CDR3 residues: CASSLSRDGYEQYF. In DNA, the CDR3 is TGTGCCAGCAGTTTATCACGGGACGGCTACGAGCAGTACTTC.

This chain uses TRBV19 with TRBJ2-3; 7 positions agree with TRBD2. Trimming at V came to 6 bases and at J to 2 bases, leaving 5 bases not matched to a gene. The CDR3 totals 14 residues. CDR1 and CDR2 from the germline V gene are LNHDA and SQIVND (reference sequence). The CDR3 reads CASRWGGATDTQYF. The CDR3 coding sequence is TGTGCCAGTAGATGGGGAGGGGCCACAGATACGCAGTATTTT. Using reference TRBV19 and TRBJ2-3 for the parts outside the CDR3, the full variable domain is DGGITQSPKYLFRKEGQNVTLSCEQNLNHDAMYWYRQDPGQGLRLIYYSQIVNDFQKGDIAEGYSVSREKKESFPLTVTSAQKNPTAFYLCASRWGGATDTQYFGPGTRLTVL.

This clone was counted a single time. The J gene is TRBJ2-7, the V gene TRBV2; D uncertain. The CDR3 runs to 15 residues. The V and J ends lost 2 bases and 2 bases respectively, with 13 bases between them. Germline CDR1 is SNHLY and CDR2 is FYNNEI. The chain's CDR3 is CASSEIFTLTYEQYF. CDR3 nucleotides: TGTGCCAGCAGTGAAATTTTTACTCTTACCTACGAGCAGTACTTC.